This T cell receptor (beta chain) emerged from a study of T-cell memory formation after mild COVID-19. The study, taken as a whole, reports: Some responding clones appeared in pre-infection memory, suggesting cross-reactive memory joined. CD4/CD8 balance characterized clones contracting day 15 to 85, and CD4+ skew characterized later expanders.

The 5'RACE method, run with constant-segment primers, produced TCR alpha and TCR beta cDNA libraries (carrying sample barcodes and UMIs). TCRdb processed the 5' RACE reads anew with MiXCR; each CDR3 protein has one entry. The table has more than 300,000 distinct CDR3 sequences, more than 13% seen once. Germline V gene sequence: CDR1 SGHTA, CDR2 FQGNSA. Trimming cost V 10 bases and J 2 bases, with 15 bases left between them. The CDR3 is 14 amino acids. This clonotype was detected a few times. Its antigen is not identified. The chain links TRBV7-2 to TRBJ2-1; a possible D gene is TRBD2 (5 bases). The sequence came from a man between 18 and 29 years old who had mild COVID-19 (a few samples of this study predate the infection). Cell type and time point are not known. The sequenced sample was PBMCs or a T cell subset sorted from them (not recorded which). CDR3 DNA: TGTGCCACCGGGGTACCAGGTACCTACAATGAGCAGTTCTTC. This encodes CATGVPGTYNEQFF.